Following are 23 T cell receptor beta chains from one sample sequenced in a study of T cells in Graves' hyperthyroidism and ophthalmopathy. Amplification targeted TCR beta CDR3 regions from RNA transcripts. First-round RT-PCR with HTBI primers amplified the TCR CDR3 region. TCRdb analysed the multiplex PCR reads with MiXCR anew, one entry per CDR3 protein. The sample lists 700,000 to 950,000 distinct CDR3 sequences, 35% occurring once. The specimen was blood. The receptors derive from a middle-aged woman with Graves' hyperthyroidism.

The chain couples TRBV2 to TRBJ1-2; 8 bases line up with TRBD1. Losses at the gene ends were 6 bases for V and 12 bases for J; bases not matched to a gene: 9. Germline values: CDR1 SNHLY, CDR2 FYNNEI. The CDR3 totals 12 residues. Here the CDR3 DNA reads TGTGCCAGCAGCTTCAGACAGGGGACCCACACCTTC. It is translated as CASSFRQGTHTF.

This rearrangement joins TRBV19 to TRBJ1-5, with TRBD1 matching over 8 bases. The length of the CDR3 is 13 residues. V was pared by 5 bases and J by 11 bases, with 8 bases of the junction left unmatched. CDR1 is LNHDA, CDR2 SQIVND, per germline (reference sequence). CDR3 coding DNA: TGTGCCAGTAGTTTCGGACAGGGAGTAGCCCAGCATTTT. Residues: CASSFGQGVAQHF.

The V call is TRBV25-1, the J call TRBJ2-7, with 8 bases matching TRBD1. The CDR3 is 16 amino acids. Looked up from germline, CDR1 is MGHDK and CDR2 is SYGVNS. J lost 5 bases, V lost 5 bases, and 14 bases had no gene match. Written as DNA, the CDR3 is TGTGCCAGCAGTTTACCCCTGGACAGGGACCAGGACGAGCAGTACTTC. It encodes CASSLPLDRDQDEQYF.

The rearrangement uses TRBV6-6 and TRBJ1-5, with D tentatively TRBD1 (6 bases). Looked up from germline, CDR1 is MNHNY and CDR2 is SVGAGI (reference sequence). Trimming cost V 6 bases and J 0 bases, with 15 bases left between them. The CDR3 is 16 residues long. CDR3 residues: CASRLTGSYSNQPQHF. Here the CDR3 DNA reads TGTGCCAGCAGGTTAACAGGGAGCTATAGCAATCAGCCCCAGCATTTT.

This clonotype was seen many times. The CDR3 is CASSLGLAGGFGEQYF. CDR3 DNA sequence: TGTGCCAGCAGCCTGGGACTAGCGGGTGGTTTCGGGGAGCAGTACTTC. This chain uses TRBV7-9 with TRBJ2-7; 12 bases agree with TRBD2. Germline loops: CDR1 SEHNR, CDR2 FQNEAQ (reference sequence). This CDR3 has 16 residues. The ends lost 5 bases at V and 7 bases at J; junction bases unmatched: 12.

This clonotype was counted many times. The CDR3 nucleotides are TGTGCCAGCAGCTTAAAAATGGCGGAGAACACTGAAGCTTTCTTT. Translated: CASSLKMAENTEAFF. The rearrangement joins TRBV7-4 to TRBJ1-1; D unresolved. Trimming cost V 2 bases and J 1 base, with 11 bases left between them. The CDR3 loop spans 15 amino acids. Germline lookup yields CDR1 SGHVT and CDR2 SQSDAQ.

This clonotype was found a few times. This rearrangement joins TRBV12-3 or TRBV12-4 to TRBJ1-3; TRBD1 is a possible D gene (6 bases). V was clipped by 4 bases and J by 0 bases, with 13 bases between them. The CDR3 sequence is 16 residues long. The DNA of the CDR3 is TGTGCCAGCAGTTCTGGACAGTCTCACTCTGGAAACACCATATATTTT. This gives the protein CASSSGQSHSGNTIYF.

On this clonotype itself: This sequence may be a read error, since a much larger clone differs from it by one base. This chain links TRBV10-3 with TRBJ1-5; D is perhaps TRBD1 (5 bases). The length of the CDR3 is 15 residues. The germline V gene has CDR1 ENHRY and CDR2 SYGVKD. The V end was cut by 4 bases, the J end by 7 bases, with 17 bases between. The CDR3 protein is CAISVGGAEWQPQHF. The CDR3 DNA is TGTGCCATCAGTGTGGGGGGTGCCGAATGGCAGCCCCAGCATTTT.

This clonotype came up once. A clone one base away is much larger, so this may be a read error. The genes are TRBV7-2 and TRBJ1-1, with D possibly matching TRBD1 (5 bases). CDR1 is SGHTA, CDR2 FQGNSA, per germline. The germline V and J ends were trimmed by 5 bases and 2 bases, with 9 bases remaining between them. This CDR3 is built from 13 residues. DNA for the CDR3: TGTGCCAGCAGCGGGGGGATCAACACTGAAGCTTTCTTT. Translation gives CASSGGINTEAFF.

This clonotype has a count of ten or more. V gene TRBV12-3 or TRBV12-4 combines with J gene TRBJ1-2, with D uncertain. The CDR3 length is 12 residues. Trimming removed 6 bases at V and 4 bases at J, with 9 bases between. The CDR3 region is CASSEQTYGYTF. For the CDR3, the DNA is TGTGCCAGCAGCGAACAGACCTATGGCTACACCTTC.

The sample holds many counts of this clonotype. This chain joins TRBV19 and TRBJ1-2; D remains unclear. Trimming stripped 7 bases from V and 8 bases from J, with 20 bases between. The CDR3 runs 14 residues. Germline V gene sequence: CDR1 LNHDA, CDR2 SQIVND (reference sequence). The DNA for the CDR3 is TGTGCCAGTACCCGGGCGGGAGGCAAAGTAGGCTACACCTTC. The encoded protein is CASTRAGGKVGYTF.

CDR3 residues: CASSQEVRNYEQYF. The CDR3 nucleotides read TGTGCCAGCAGCCAAGAGGTCAGAAACTACGAGCAGTACTTC. The chain employs TRBV4-2 and TRBJ2-7, with D hard to call. Trimming stripped 0 bases from V and 3 bases from J, with 9 bases between. Germline CDR1 and CDR2: LGHNA and YNFKEQ. This CDR3 is built from 14 residues.

There are many counts of this clonotype. The chain couples TRBV7-3 to TRBJ2-5; the D is unclear. CDR3 length: 13 residues. V gave up 2 bases and J gave up 4 bases, with 8 bases separating them. The germline V gene encodes CDR1 SGHTA and CDR2 FQGTGA. CDR3 nucleotide sequence: TGTGCCAGCAGCTTAGGCATGTTAGAGACCCAGTACTTC. Its protein product is CASSLGMLETQYF.

This clonotype has a handful of counts. This chain uses TRBV6-6 with TRBJ2-7; 8 bases agree with TRBD1. CDR1 and CDR2 from the germline V gene are MNHNY and SVGAGI (reference sequence). This CDR3 is built from 15 residues. J was trimmed by 4 bases and V by 2 bases; bases with no gene match: 7. CDR3 DNA sequence: TGTGCCAGCAGTTACGCCCCTGACAGGGGATACGAGCAGTACTTC. Protein product: CASSYAPDRGYEQYF.

CDR3 amino acids: CSASAGTGAQPQHF. In DNA form, the CDR3 reads TGCAGTGCTAGCGCCGGGACAGGAGCTCAGCCCCAGCATTTT. V gene TRBV20-1 combines with J gene TRBJ1-5, with 8 nucleotides matching TRBD1. Per germline, CDR1 DFQATT and CDR2 SNEGSKA (reference sequence). The CDR3 spans 14 residues. V shed 3 bases and J 6 bases; nucleotides not matched to a gene: 7.

Comments on this clonotype: One end of the junction is discordant with germline, which a read error may explain. The gene calls are TRBV7-2 and TRBJ1-5; D not certain. The germline gives CDR1 SGHTA, CDR2 FQGNSA. This CDR3 region has 13 residues. Here the CDR3 reads CASSWGSNRPQHF. The CDR3 bases are TGTGCCAGCAGCTGGGGTAGCAATCGGCCCCAGCATTTT. The full variable domain, its missing parts supplied by reference TRBV7-2 and TRBJ1-5, is GAGVSQSPSNKVTEKGKDVELRCDPISGHTALYWYRQSLGQGLEFLIYFQGNSAPDKSGLPSDRFSAERTGGSVSTLTIQRTQQEDSAVYLCASSWGSNRPQHFGDGTRLSIL.

The rearrangement links TRBV7-9 to TRBJ2-5; TRBD2 might be the D (5 bases). The germline V gene encodes CDR1 SEHNR and CDR2 FQNEAQ (reference sequence). This CDR3 is built from 14 residues. V lost 1 base and J 5 bases, leaving 11 bases between the germline ends. In nucleotides, the CDR3 is TGTGCCAGCAGCTTAGAGGAGGAGCAGGAGACCCAGTACTTC. It encodes CASSLEEEQETQYF.

As to this clonotype: A junction boundary mismatches the germline segment, possibly from a read error. The chain has TRBV10-3 and TRBJ2-2, with D possibly being TRBD2 (5 bases). This CDR3 is built from 14 residues. Germline loops: CDR1 ENHRY, CDR2 SYGVKD. The CDR3 is CASNQGGVSGELFF. The CDR3 nucleotides are TGTGCCAGCAACCAAGGTGGGGTCTCCGGGGAGCTGTTTTTC.

The gene calls are TRBV19 and TRBJ1-2; 7 positions agree with TRBD1. This CDR3 comprises 13 residues. J was trimmed by 6 bases and V by 11 bases; bases with no gene match: 12. Germline-derived CDR1 and CDR2 are LNHDA and SQIVND (reference sequence). The CDR3: CAGRTGWTDGYTF. The CDR3 nucleotides read TGTGCCGGGAGGACAGGATGGACGGATGGCTACACCTTC.

This sequence joins TRBV20-1 and TRBJ2-5; possible D gene TRBD1, 6 bases. Germline V gene data show CDR1 as DFQATT and CDR2 as SNEGSKA (reference sequence). This CDR3 has 17 amino acids. V gave up 0 bases and J gave up 3 bases, with 20 bases separating them. The CDR3 DNA sequence: TGCAGTGCTAGAGAAGGGGGTAATGAACCGGGGAAAGAGACCCAGTACTTC. This encodes CSAREGGNEPGKETQYF.

This sequence joins TRBV6-5 and TRBJ1-5, with TRBD1 matching 7 bases. There are 16 residues in the CDR3. Germline CDR1 and CDR2: MNHEY and SVGAGI. V lost 6 bases to trimming and J lost 0 bases; unmatched junction nucleotides: 8. The CDR3 here is CASSYRQGDSNQPQHF. CDR3 bases: TGTGCCAGCAGCTATAGACAGGGAGATAGCAATCAGCCCCAGCATTTT.

Only a few counts were recorded for this clonotype. The conserved final phenylalanine or tryptophan is absent from the CDR3, which likely points to a read error. The limits of the CDR3 on the DNA are not certain, so only TCRdb's listed CDR3 is given. This chain joins TRBV7-9 and TRBJ1-1. Germline lookup yields CDR1 SEHNR and CDR2 FQNEAQ (reference sequence). Counting both end residues, the CDR3 totals 8 amino acids. CDR3 amino acids: CASSFPTS.

The chain has TRBV19 and TRBJ2-2, with no clear D. Germline values: CDR1 LNHDA, CDR2 SQIVND (reference sequence). V lost 3 bases and J lost 4, with 18 bases in between. The CDR3 loop spans 17 amino acids. In DNA form, the CDR3 reads TGTGCCAGTAGTATTATGGGCACCGGACCGTTCACCGGGGAGCTGTTTTTT. Translation gives CASSIMGTGPFTGELFF.